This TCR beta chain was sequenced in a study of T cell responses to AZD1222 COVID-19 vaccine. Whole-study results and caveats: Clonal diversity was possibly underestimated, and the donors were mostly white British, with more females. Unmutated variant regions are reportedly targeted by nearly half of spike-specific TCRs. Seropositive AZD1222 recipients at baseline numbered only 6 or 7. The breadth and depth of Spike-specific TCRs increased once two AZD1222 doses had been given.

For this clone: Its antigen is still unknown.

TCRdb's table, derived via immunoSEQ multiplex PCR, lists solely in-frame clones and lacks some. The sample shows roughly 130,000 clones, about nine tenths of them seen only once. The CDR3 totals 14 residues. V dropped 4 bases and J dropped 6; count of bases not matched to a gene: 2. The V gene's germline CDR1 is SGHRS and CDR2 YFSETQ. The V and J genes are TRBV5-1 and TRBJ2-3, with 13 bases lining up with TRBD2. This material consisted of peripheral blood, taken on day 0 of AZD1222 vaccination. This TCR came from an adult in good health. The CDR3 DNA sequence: TGCGCCAGCAGCCTGGGACTAGCGGGGGATACGCAGTATTTT. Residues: CASSLGLAGDTQYF.